A selection of T cell receptor beta chains follows, all from one sample in a study of cytomegalovirus exposure and HLA in healthy donors. Libraries were prepared by immunoSEQ multiplex PCR; TCRdb keeps only in-frame clonotypes and omits some of them. The sample records approximately 150,000 clones, about four fifths being singletons. The sample consisted of PBMCs. The origin of the receptors is a male donor in good health and CMV-seropositive. Both conserved end residues are part of each CDR3. D genes are given only for firm matches. Not every row has a clone size; where given, it reads once, few, many or a size class.

NA	TRBV5-4	TRBD1	TRBJ1-3	CASSGQGTNTIYF	TGTGCCAGCAGTGGACAGGGGACAAACACCATATATTTT
NA	TRBV9	NA	TRBJ1-5	CASSGPPTDDNQPQHF	TGTGCCAGCAGCGGGCCCCCGACAGACGACAATCAGCCCCAGCATTTT
NA	TRBV11-3	TRBD2	TRBJ2-1	CASSLASGGYNEQFF	TGTGCCAGCAGCTTAGCTAGCGGGGGTTACAATGAGCAGTTCTTC
NA	TRBV10-3	NA	TRBJ1-5	CAISEIQENQPQHF	TGTGCCATCAGTGAGATACAGGAGAATCAGCCCCAGCATTTT
NA	TRBV9	TRBD1	TRBJ1-6	CASSVVGTGLCDLHF	TGTGCCAGCAGCGTAGTAGGGACAGGGTTATGCGACCTCCACTTT
NA	TRBV5-1	NA	TRBJ1-6	CASSHGGLRSSYNSPLHF	TGCGCCAGCAGCCACGGGGGATTGAGGAGCTCCTATAATTCACCCCTCCACTTT
NA	TRBV10-3	NA	TRBJ1-2	CAISESAGAYYGYTF	TGTGCCATCAGTGAGTCCGCAGGGGCATACTATGGCTACACCTTC
NA	TRBV10-3	NA	TRBJ2-7	CAISDEDWGYEQYF	TGTGCCATCAGTGATGAGGACTGGGGCTACGAGCAGTACTTC
NA	TRBV7-3	NA	TRBJ1-1	CASPLIGGVTEAFF	TGTGCCAGCCCTCTCATTGGGGGGGTCACTGAAGCTTTCTTT
NA	TRBV6-5	NA	TRBJ1-2	CASSSIWDNNYGYTF	TGTGCCAGCAGTTCTATCTGGGACAATAACTATGGCTACACCTTC
few	TRBV6-1	TRBD2	TRBJ2-5	CASSEYQRGAETQYF	TGTGCCAGCAGTGAGTACCAGCGGGGGGCAGAGACCCAGTACTTC
NA	TRBV19	NA	TRBJ1-1	CASSSYRENTEAFF	TGTGCCAGTAGTTCATACAGAGAGAACACTGAAGCTTTCTTT
NA	TRBV29-1	NA	TRBJ2-7	CSVAGVGNQYF	TGCAGCGTCGCCGGGGTGGGAAATCAGTACTTC
NA	TRBV4-1	TRBD2	TRBJ2-3	CASSQALKLAGLADTQYF	TGCGCCAGCAGCCAAGCACTTAAGCTAGCGGGGCTCGCAGATACGCAGTATTTT
NA	TRBV9	NA	TRBJ2-3	CASSHFVPDTQYF	TGTGCCAGCAGCCACTTCGTGCCGGATACGCAGTATTTT
NA	TRBV6-5	NA	TRBJ1-5	CASSPQGYGQPQHF	TGTGCCAGCAGTCCACAGGGATACGGGCAGCCCCAGCATTTT
NA	TRBV4-3	NA	TRBJ1-4	CASSQEIGAGEKLFF	TGCGCCAGCAGCCAAGAGATAGGTGCAGGGGAAAAACTGTTTTTT
NA	TRBV27	NA	TRBJ2-6	CASSLNSRGGANVLTF	TGTGCCAGCAGTTTAAACAGTCGGGGTGGGGCCAACGTCCTGACTTTC
NA	TRBV4-1	TRBD1	TRBJ2-7	CASSQEGRGLEQYF	TGCGCCAGCAGCCAAGAGGGCAGGGGGCTCGAGCAGTACTTC
NA	TRBV9	NA	TRBJ2-2	CASSARGGNTGELFF	TGTGCCAGCAGCGCCCGAGGGGGGAACACCGGGGAGCTGTTTTTT
NA	TRBV28	TRBD1	TRBJ2-6	CASSPPGQGWAGANVLTF	TGTGCCAGCAGTCCCCCGGGACAGGGATGGGCTGGGGCCAACGTCCTGACTTTC
NA	TRBV2	NA	TRBJ2-3	CAYGQVDTQYF	TGTGCCTACGGCCAGGTAGATACGCAGTATTTT
NA	TRBV19	TRBD1	TRBJ2-7	CASSGGQGRIEQYF	TGTGCCAGTAGCGGGGGACAGGGGAGAATCGAGCAGTACTTC
NA	TRBV27	NA	TRBJ1-1	CASSPDRNEAFF	TGTGCCAGCAGTCCCGACAGAAATGAAGCTTTCTTT
NA	TRBV4-2	NA	TRBJ1-1	CASSQEFLNTEAFF	TGTGCCAGCAGCCAGGAGTTCCTGAACACTGAAGCTTTCTTT
few	TRBV2	TRBD2	TRBJ2-7	CASSDGGGDFEQYF	TGTGCCAGCAGTGACGGCGGGGGGGATTTCGAGCAGTACTTC
NA	TRBV7-2	TRBD1	TRBJ2-2	CASSVGTGTGELFF	TGTGCCAGCAGCGTGGGGACAGGCACCGGGGAGCTGTTTTTT
NA	TRBV11-1	NA	TRBJ2-1	CASTSLGPSPYNEQFF	TGTGCCAGCACCTCCTTGGGGCCAAGTCCCTACAATGAGCAGTTCTTC
NA	TRBV9	NA	TRBJ2-3	CASSLPGGSDADTQYF	TGTGCCAGCAGTCTCCCTGGAGGGTCGGATGCAGATACGCAGTATTTT
NA	TRBV5-4	TRBD2	TRBJ2-2	CASSPGGGGDPGELFF	TGTGCCAGCAGCCCCGGGGGGGGCGGGGACCCCGGGGAGCTGTTTTTT
few	TRBV6-6	TRBD2	TRBJ2-1	CASTGTSGNNEQFF	TGTGCCAGCACCGGGACTAGCGGGAACAATGAGCAGTTCTTC
NA	TRBV7-9	NA	TRBJ1-3	CASSLAGRGIYF	TGTGCCAGCAGCTTAGCCGGGAGGGGAATATATTTT
few	TRBV7-2	NA	TRBJ1-6	CASSLFDSSNSPLHF	TGTGCCAGCAGCTTATTCGACAGCTCTAATTCACCCCTCCACTTT
NA	TRBV15	TRBD1	TRBJ2-6	CATSREQGDGANVLTF	TGTGCCACCAGCAGAGAACAGGGGGATGGGGCCAACGTCCTGACTTTC
NA	TRBV4-1	NA	TRBJ1-4	CASSQASGVGEKLFF	TGCGCCAGCAGCCAGGCCTCAGGGGTTGGTGAAAAACTGTTTTTT
NA	TRBV9	NA	TRBJ1-6	CASSVRAGLSLHF	TGTGCCAGCAGCGTACGGGCGGGGTTGTCCCTCCACTTT
NA	TRBV18	TRBD1	TRBJ2-2	CASSQRTGLPGELFF	TGTGCCAGCTCACAAAGGACAGGGTTGCCCGGGGAGCTGTTTTTT
NA	TRBV4-1	NA	TRBJ2-7	CASSRGGIYEQYF	TGCGCCAGCAGCCGCGGAGGGATCTACGAGCAGTACTTC
NA	TRBV19	NA	TRBJ1-5	CASSTQGGQPQHF	TGTGCCAGTAGTACCCAGGGCGGCCAGCCCCAGCATTTT
NA	TRBV7-9	NA	TRBJ2-3	CASSHRQDLDTQYF	TGTGCCAGCAGCCACAGACAGGACTTAGATACGCAGTATTTT
NA	TRBV5-4	TRBD2	TRBJ2-5	CASSNGGAGETQYF	TGTGCCAGCAGTAACGGGGGGGCCGGGGAGACCCAGTACTTC
NA	TRBV6-5	TRBD1	TRBJ2-7	CASSWEGQGTREQYF	TGTGCCAGCAGTTGGGAAGGACAGGGAACCCGCGAGCAGTACTTC
NA	TRBV7-9	TRBD2	TRBJ2-3	CASSPARGGGTQDTQYF	TGTGCCAGCAGCCCCGCCCGGGGCGGGGGGACGCAAGATACGCAGTATTTT
NA	TRBV2	NA	TRBJ2-3	CASSALANTDTQYF	TGTGCCAGCAGCGCCCTAGCGAACACAGATACGCAGTATTTT
NA	TRBV6-5	NA	TRBJ1-2	CASSYSLTDGYTF	TGTGCCAGCAGTTACTCTTTGACAGATGGCTACACCTTC
few	TRBV6-1	NA	TRBJ2-2	CASIVFPTGTGELFF	TGTGCCAGCATAGTGTTCCCCACGGGCACCGGGGAGCTGTTTTTT
NA	TRBV6-5	NA	TRBJ1-5	CASSRVGGGNQPQHF	TGTGCCAGCAGTCGAGTGGGGGGGGGCAATCAGCCCCAGCATTTT